These 20 T cell receptor beta chains were sequenced from one sample in a study of regulatory T cells in long-lasting Graves disease. Indicated time point: persistent/refractory GD, antithyroid drugs over 5 years with positive TRAb. PBMCs provided the RNA from which the TCR library was made. HTBI primers from iRepertoire and Arm-PCR of CDR3 regions yielded the TCR beta libraries. One entry per CDR3 protein, called by TCRdb with MiXCR from the multiplex PCR reads. The sample lists around 450,000 distinct CDR3 sequences; roughly 21% were seen once. The sequencing used peripheral blood mononuclear cells (PBMCs), collected when the disease was refractory, from a patient treated with antithyroid drugs. The receptors were sampled from a female donor with Graves disease.

This rearrangement joins TRBV7-3 to TRBJ1-3, with D uncertain. V was cut by 5 bases and J by 0 bases, with 14 bases left in between. CDR3 size: 16 residues. Germline lookup yields CDR1 SGHTA and CDR2 FQGTGA. The CDR3 DNA sequence: TGTGCCAGCAGCCCCTACGGACCCAGCTCTGGAAACACCATATATTTT. Encoded protein: CASSPYGPSSGNTIYF.

Many counts were recorded for this clonotype. This chain joins TRBV7-2 and TRBJ2-7; tentatively, D is TRBD2 (6 bases). Germline lookup yields CDR1 SGHTA and CDR2 FQGNSA. Between the trimmed V and J ends, which lost 6 bases and 2 bases, there was a span of 17 bases. This CDR3 is 15 amino acids long. The CDR3 sequence: CASRLAELPAYEQYF. The DNA for the CDR3 is TGTGCCAGCAGACTAGCAGAACTACCGGCCTACGAGCAGTACTTC.

This clonotype was counted a few times. This sequence joins TRBV3-1 and TRBJ1-2; TRBD1 matches 10 bases. V lost 5 bases, J lost 4 bases, and 4 bases stayed unmatched. Germline lookup yields CDR1 LGHDT and CDR2 YNNKEL (reference sequence). There are 14 residues in the CDR3. The CDR3 nucleotides are TGTGCCAGCAGCACTCGGACAGGGGGCTATGGCTACACCTTC. Its translation is CASSTRTGGYGYTF. Using reference TRBV3-1 and TRBJ1-2 for the parts outside the CDR3, the full variable domain is DTAVSQTPKYLVTQMGNDKSIKCEQNLGHDTMYWYKQDSKKFLKIMFSYNNKELIINETVPNRFSPKSPDKAHLNLHINSLELGDSAVYFCASSTRTGGYGYTFGSGTRLTVV.

This clonotype was picked up many times. This chain uses TRBV6-1 with TRBJ1-5; D might be TRBD1 (5 bases). Germline V gene sequence: CDR1 MNHNS, CDR2 SASEGT. The CDR3 contains 15 residues. Trimming removed 3 bases from V and 2 bases from J, with 11 bases in between. The CDR3 DNA reads as TGTGCCAGCAGTGAGTTCACGGGGGGCAATCAGCCCCAGCATTTT. As protein: CASSEFTGGNQPQHF.

This clonotype has only a few counts. This may come from a read error, since a much larger clone is one base off. The CDR3 loop reads CVSRGAGAYEQYF. The DNA for the CDR3 is TGTGTCAGCAGGGGAGCGGGAGCCTACGAGCAGTACTTC. The J gene is TRBJ2-7, the V gene TRBV6-2 or TRBV6-3, with 8 bases aligning to TRBD2. Germline V lookup: CDR1 MNHEY, CDR2 SVGEGT. This CDR3 comprises 13 residues.

Ten or more counts support this clonotype. This chain uses TRBV6-1 with TRBJ2-7, with 14 bases that match TRBD2. The CDR3 has 17 residues. The germline gives CDR1 MNHNS, CDR2 SASEGT. Trimming removed 6 bases from V and 3 bases from J; junction bases left unmatched: 10. The CDR3 region has the DNA TGTGCCAGCAGCACGGGACTAGCGGGAGTATTCGACTACGAGCAGTACTTC. The encoded protein is CASSTGLAGVFDYEQYF.

This clonotype turned up a few times. This chain connects TRBV24-1 to TRBJ2-7; 9 bases agree with TRBD2. CDR1 is KGHDR, CDR2 SFDVKD, per germline. The CDR3 covers 15 residues. V trimming: 6 bases; J trimming: 0 bases; junction bases outside the gene matches: 5. The CDR3 region is CATSPRTSDSYEQYF. The CDR3 nucleotides are TGTGCCACCAGTCCTCGGACTAGCGACTCCTACGAGCAGTACTTC.

This clonotype was picked up a small number of times. V and J are TRBV24-1 and TRBJ2-2; TRBD1 might be the D (6 bases). Per the germline V gene, CDR1 is KGHDR and CDR2 is SFDVKD. This CDR3 is 15 amino acids long. Trimming stripped 5 bases from V and 6 bases from J, with 15 bases between. The CDR3 region has the DNA TGTGCCACCAGTGCCGCCACAGGGTGGGCCGGGGAGCTGTTTTTT. This sequence encodes CATSAATGWAGELFF.

The chain links TRBV5-1 to TRBJ1-1; weak D call: TRBD1 (6 bases). In germline, CDR1 is SGHRS, CDR2 YFSETQ. CDR3 length equals 16 residues. Between the trimmed V and J ends, which lost 1 base and 8 bases, there was a span of 21 bases. The CDR3 protein is CASSLRQGQATAEAFF. The CDR3 DNA is TGCGCCAGCAGCTTGAGGCAGGGGCAAGCTACGGCAGAAGCTTTCTTT.

This clonotype has a handful of counts. Its ends do not fully match the called genes, so a read error is possible. This sequence joins TRBV6-2 or TRBV6-3 and TRBJ2-3; a weak D match, TRBD1 (5 bases). CDR1 and CDR2 from the germline V gene are MNHEY and SVGEGT. The CDR3 sequence is 18 residues long. Here the CDR3 reads CTSSSLSQTVTSTDTQYF. The CDR3 nucleotides read TGTACCAGCAGTTCCCTAAGCCAGACAGTTACTAGCACAGATACGCAGTATTTT.

This clonotype was picked up many times. The chain recombines TRBV6-1 with TRBJ1-5, with 7 bases aligning to TRBD1. The junction had 6 bases not matched to a gene; V was cut back by 11 bases and J by 2 bases. Germline V gives CDR1 MNHNS, CDR2 SASEGT. CDR3 length equals 13 residues. CDR3 bases: TGTGCCGGACGACAGGGAGGCAATCAGCCCCAGCATTTT. Translated, it gives CAGRQGGNQPQHF.

This clonotype showed up many times. Here the CDR3 DNA reads TGTGCCTGGAGTATCCAGGGTGAGCAGTACTTC. The encoded protein is CAWSIQGEQYF. The chain uses TRBV30 and TRBJ2-7; D perhaps matches TRBD1 (5 bases). Trimming removed 2 bases at V and 7 bases at J, with 9 bases between. The CDR3 spans 11 residues. Germline CDR1 and CDR2: GTSNPN and SVGIG (reference sequence).

There are many counts of this clonotype. V gene TRBV28 combines with J gene TRBJ1-5; possibly TRBD1 for D (6 bases). The CDR3 runs to 18 residues. Trimming shortened V by 6 bases and J by 0 bases, and 21 bases separated the two germline ends. CDR1 and CDR2 (germline): MDHEN, SYDVKM. The CDR3 DNA follows: TGTGCCAGCAGCCCCGTCGGACAGAACGCTTATAGCAATCAGCCCCAGCATTTT. Translated, it gives CASSPVGQNAYSNQPQHF.

This clonotype was seen many times. This chain joins TRBV12-3 or TRBV12-4 and TRBJ2-5; D gene unclear. With 1 base removed from V and 2 bases from J, the gap between germline ends came to 5 bases. The CDR3 is made up of 13 amino acids. The CDR3 loop is CASSLDLQETQYF. The CDR3 bases are TGTGCCAGCAGTTTAGATCTTCAAGAGACCCAGTACTTC.

Notes on this clonotype: A much more abundant neighbour one base away suggests this may be a read error. The chain couples TRBV3-1 to TRBJ1-2, with TRBD1 matching over 8 bases. V dropped 4 bases and J dropped 10; count of bases not matched to a gene: 2. This CDR3 contains 11 residues. CDR1 and CDR2 (germline): LGHDT, YNNKEL (reference sequence). The CDR3 bases are TGTGCCAGCAGCCCGGGACAGGACTACACCTTC. Amino acid sequence: CASSPGQDYTF.

Many counts were recorded for this clonotype. The CDR3 coding sequence is TGTGCCAGCAGCTTAGATGGGAATGAGCAGTACTTC. Protein product: CASSLDGNEQYF. The chain couples TRBV7-3 to TRBJ2-7; D gene ambiguous. CDR3 length: 12 residues. Between the trimmed V and J ends, which lost 2 bases and 7 bases, there was a span of 9 bases. Germline-derived CDR1 and CDR2 are SGHTA and FQGTGA.

The chain is built from TRBV30 and TRBJ1-1, with a possible D match to TRBD1 (5 bases). Trimming removed 3 bases from V and 1 base from J, with 9 bases in between. In germline, CDR1 is GTSNPN, CDR2 SVGIG (reference sequence). The CDR3 consists of 13 residues. The CDR3 DNA reads TGTGCCTGGAGCCCCGGGACGAACACTGAAGCTTTCTTT. It translates to CAWSPGTNTEAFF. Based on the CDR3 plus reference TRBV30 and TRBJ1-1, the full variable domain is SQTIHQWPATLVQPVGSPLSLECTVEGTSNPNLYWYRQAAGRGLQLLFYSVGIGQISSEVPQNLSASRPQDRQFILSSKKLLLSDSGFYLCAWSPGTNTEAFFGQGTRLTVV.

CDR3 protein: CSARETGTRSYEQYF. The CDR3 coding sequence is TGCAGTGCTAGGGAGACCGGGACTAGGTCCTACGAGCAGTACTTC. The chain uses TRBV20-1 and TRBJ2-7, with 8 bases that match TRBD2. V shed 3 bases and J 1 base; nucleotides not matched to a gene: 8. CDR3 length: 15 residues. From germline, CDR1 is DFQATT and CDR2 SNEGSKA (reference sequence).

This clonotype was recorded many times. The rearrangement joins TRBV19 to TRBJ1-1, with D unresolved. Germline CDR1 is LNHDA and CDR2 is SQIVND (reference sequence). The CDR3 runs to 13 residues. Trimming cost V 9 bases and J 0 bases, with 11 bases left between them. CDR3 in amino acids: CASSPIMNTEAFF. The CDR3 DNA reads as TGTGCCAGCAGCCCGATCATGAACACTGAAGCTTTCTTT.

This clonotype was seen only a few times. This chain joins TRBV11-3 and TRBJ2-2; D ambiguous. The CDR3 runs 13 residues. Germline V CDR1 and CDR2: SGHNT, YENEEA. With 3 bases removed from V and 7 bases from J, the gap between germline ends came to 9 bases. DNA of the CDR3: TGTGCCAGCAGCTTGGGTCCGGTCGGGGAGCTGTTTTTT. It yields the protein CASSLGPVGELFF.